This T cell receptor beta chain was observed in a study of CD4 T cells in relation to SARS-CoV-2 and coronaviruses. This table comes from immunoSEQ multiplex PCR, and its TCRdb copy is limited to in-frame clones, with some not included. Of about 26,000 clones listed, roughly four fifths were seen once; the top ten hold under 11%. With regard to this clone: The antigen is undetermined.

The CDR3 is made up of 15 amino acids. Trimming took 2 bases from V and 2 from J; bases not matched to a gene: 1. CDR1 is MGHRA and CDR2 is YSYEKL in the germline V gene. The unexposed donors gave CD4+ T cells in about 2010-2019, prior to COVID-19. CD4+ T cells were isolated from the cells after more than 8 days of culture. The TCR originated in a human donor in good health. The rearrangement joins TRBV4-1 to TRBJ1-1, with 11 bases aligning to TRBD1. The sequenced material came from CD4+ T cells from PBMCs, cultured in vitro. The CDR3 region has the DNA TGCGCCAGCAGCCAACGGACAGGGGGCAACACTGAAGCTTTCTTT. Translated, it gives CASSQRTGGNTEAFF.